What follows are 7 T cell receptor beta chains derived from one specimen sequenced in a study of OX40 agonist ivuxolimab in advanced cancers. The assay was immunoSEQ multiplex PCR, and TCRdb's table has in-frame clones only and misses some. The sample gives over 80,000 clones, about 85% of which show up once; 0.82% is in the top ten. This specimen consisted of CD4+ or CD8+ T cells sorted from blood, obtained in a trial of the OX40 agonist ivuxolimab. The receptor set was obtained from an adult with an advanced solid tumor such as melanoma, head and neck, liver or kidney cancer.

V gene TRBV30 combines with J gene TRBJ1-2; D is uncertain. The CDR3 is 11 residues long. From germline, CDR1 is GTSNPN and CDR2 SVGIG (reference sequence). Trimming took 1 base from V and 1 from J, leaving 1 base between them. In nucleotides, the CDR3 is TGTGCCTGGAGTGATAACTATGGCTACACCTTC. It is translated as CAWSDNYGYTF.

The V and J genes are TRBV9 and TRBJ2-6; D is unresolved. The V end lost 1 base, the J end lost 0 bases, and 8 bases lay between the germline ends. Germline-derived CDR1 and CDR2 are SGDLS and YYNGEE. The CDR3 is made up of 16 amino acids. CDR3 region: CASSVSPISGANVLTF. The CDR3 DNA sequence: TGTGCCAGCAGCGTAAGCCCTATCTCTGGGGCCAACGTCCTGACTTTC.

This clone was seen just once. V and J are TRBV28 and TRBJ1-2; D gene uncertain. This CDR3 region has 13 residues. Germline lookup yields CDR1 MDHEN and CDR2 SYDVKM. V was clipped by 4 bases and J by 1 base, with 7 bases between them. As DNA, the CDR3 is TGTGCCAGCAGTTCTTCTCTTAACTATGGCTACACCTTC. Translating it yields CASSSSLNYGYTF.

The V call is TRBV18, the J call TRBJ2-1, with a weak D call TRBD2 (6 bases). The CDR3 runs 15 residues. V was clipped by 4 bases and J by 8 bases, with 18 bases between them. Germline loops: CDR1 KGHSH, CDR2 LQKENI. The CDR3 region has the DNA TGTGCCAGCTCACAATGGGACTCCGCAAGCGATGAGCAGTTCTTC. Translated: CASSQWDSASDEQFF.

This clone occurred once. The chain combines TRBV4-3 with TRBJ2-5; D ambiguous. This CDR3 has 16 amino acids. Trimming left V 2 bases short and J 0 bases short, with 13 bases between. The germline gives CDR1 LGHNA, CDR2 YSLEER. CDR3 nucleotide sequence: TGCGCCAGCAGCCAAAGCCCCAAATCGTACCAAGAGACCCAGTACTTC. This translates into CASSQSPKSYQETQYF.

V usage is TRBV4-3 and J usage is TRBJ2-3; D perhaps matches TRBD2 (5 bases). The CDR3 contains 14 residues. CDR1 LGHNA and CDR2 YSLEER come from the germline V gene. Trimming left V 4 bases short and J 3 bases short, with 11 bases between. CDR3 in amino acids: CASSLRVRTDTQYF. The CDR3 nucleotides are TGCGCCAGCAGCCTGAGGGTGCGGACAGATACGCAGTATTTT.

This chain connects TRBV19 to TRBJ1-2; 7 bases are a match to TRBD1. The CDR3 contains 12 residues. V shed 6 bases, J shed 6 bases, and the junction held 4 bases outside the gene matches. Germline V gene lookup returns CDR1 LNHDA and CDR2 SQIVND (reference sequence). The CDR3 DNA follows: TGTGCCAGTAGGACAGGGCTTGATGGCTACACCTTC. This sequence encodes CASRTGLDGYTF.